This is a list of T cell receptor beta chains from one sample in a study of blood T cell repertoires in COVID-19. The repertoire was sequenced with immunoSEQ multiplex PCR; TCRdb's copy has only in-frame clones and lacks some. The sample lists some 200,000 clones; 84% were seen once. The sample taken for sequencing was peripheral blood. The receptors come from a man between 50 and 59 years old with active or convalescent COVID-19. The CDR3 runs from the conserved cysteine through the conserved F or W. D genes are given only for firm matches. Clone sizes are given selectively: once, few, many, or a class where the clone is expanded.

V gene	D gene	clone size	CDR3 length	J gene	CDR3 protein
TRBV6-5	TRBD1	-	13	TRBJ1-2	CASSYGQGNGYTF
TRBV18	TRBD2	-	15	TRBJ2-1	CASSTGTSGNNEQFF
TRBV5-1	-	-	15	TRBJ1-4	CASSIEGVTNEKLFF
TRBV7-9	TRBD2	-	14	TRBJ2-5	CASSTPGTGGTQYF
TRBV4-3	-	-	16	TRBJ2-3	CASSPWGTSSTDTQYF
TRBV4-3	TRBD1	-	18	TRBJ1-5	CASSQDSGTGTGNQPQHF
TRBV18	-	-	15	TRBJ2-1	CASSSTGMSNNEQFF
TRBV19	-	-	15	TRBJ1-3	CASSLTGISGNTIYF
TRBV7-2	TRBD1	-	16	TRBJ1-4	CASSLQGQRRNEKLFF
TRBV20-1	-	-	16	TRBJ2-1	CSASRGWRGPYNEQFF
TRBV7-9	-	-	13	TRBJ1-1	CASSSDRGTEAFF
TRBV4-1	TRBD2	-	17	TRBJ2-5	CASSQGHGGGARQTQYF
TRBV18	TRBD1	-	18	TRBJ1-3	CASSPMGQVPRSGNTIYF
TRBV9	-	-	14	TRBJ1-4	CASSGGTTNEKLFF
TRBV2	-	-	15	TRBJ2-6	CASSKGDSGANVLTF
TRBV6-5	TRBD1	-	13	TRBJ1-1	CASSFDRDTEAFF
TRBV27	TRBD2	-	13	TRBJ2-1	CASSSSSGNEQFF
TRBV6-1	TRBD1	-	15	TRBJ1-1	CASRPPTGGLGEAFF
TRBV25-1	TRBD1	-	16	TRBJ2-2	CASSDDRGWSTGELFF
TRBV15	-	-	13	TRBJ2-3	CATSRSSADTQYF
TRBV19	-	-	10	TRBJ1-2	CASSGGGYTF
TRBV24-1	TRBD1	-	14	TRBJ2-2	CATRRTGGTGELFF
TRBV19	-	-	15	TRBJ2-2	CASSILTGNTGELFF
TRBV15	TRBD2	-	14	TRBJ2-1	CATKIAGEIPEQFF
TRBV18	TRBD1	-	16	TRBJ1-4	CASSPGQGTTNEKLFF
TRBV6-5	TRBD1	-	13	TRBJ1-1	CASSTTGVTEAFF
TRBV28	TRBD2	-	16	TRBJ2-3	CASSPRLAGSTDTQYF
TRBV5-1	-	-	15	TRBJ2-2	CASTPTADTTGELFF
TRBV5-1	-	-	14	TRBJ1-2	CASSFSQGFYGYTF
TRBV29-1	-	-	14	TRBJ1-2	CSVEKGVEAYGYTF
TRBV5-6	-	-	14	TRBJ1-2	CASSDQGQDYGYTF
TRBV24-1	-	-	16	TRBJ1-5	CATSDSDGHSNQPQHF
TRBV3-1/TRBV3-2	TRBD1	-	17	TRBJ1-2	CASSQDLRTGGWYGYTF
TRBV14	-	once	14	TRBJ2-1	CASSLSGDYNEQFF
TRBV21-1	-	-	15	TRBJ1-3	CASRITTGSGNTIYF
TRBV9	-	few	14	TRBJ1-2	CASSLEARNYGYTF
TRBV5-4	-	-	15	TRBJ1-1	CASSFGGSQEAEAFF
TRBV4-3	TRBD1	-	13	TRBJ1-2	CASSRGTVNGYTF
TRBV10-1	TRBD1	-	16	TRBJ2-7	CASKLCRDRVPYEQYF
TRBV4-3	-	-	17	TRBJ1-5	CASSQSLHRVGNQPQHF
TRBV4-1	-	-	14	TRBJ2-1	CASSQGRDWDEQFF
TRBV28	-	-	12	TRBJ2-7	CASRRASYEQYF
TRBV5-1	TRBD1	-	14	TRBJ2-5	CASSWGQGQETQYF